The entry that follows covers one T cell receptor (beta chain) sequence. Its antigen is not identified. Germline V gene sequence: CDR1 MNHNS, CDR2 SASEGT. After removal of 3 bases from V and 7 bases from J, the junction contained 5 bases not matched to a gene. This CDR3 comprises 13 residues. Researchers ran the PCR with 60 Vbeta and 13 Jbeta primers. Some clones are missing from TCRdb's copy, which holds only in-frame ones; the method was immunoSEQ multiplex PCR. Of about 76,000 clones in the sample, roughly two thirds were seen once. The sample is drawn from a study of cytomegalovirus exposure and HLA in healthy donors. Study in general: Earlier sequencing of around 190 million T cells yielded 90 million to 140 million unique TCR beta sequences. Study-level findings and limits: It was in a later analysis that TCR association rates were seen to vary by HLA locus, highest for DRB1 and lowest for HLA-C. The study reported that TCR beta sequences accurately predicted HLA-A and HLA-B alleles in most subjects.

Sequencing was done on a sample of PBMCs. The chain combines TRBV6-1 with TRBJ1-1; 7 nucleotides agree with TRBD1. This receptor was taken from a woman in her thirties or forties in good health and CMV-seropositive. CDR3 amino acids: CASSDRQGLEAFF. Here the CDR3 DNA reads TGTGCCAGCAGTGATCGACAGGGCCTTGAAGCTTTCTTT.